The 18 T cell receptor beta chains in this list originate from one sample, sequenced in a study of blood T cells in healthy people across ages. Primers used in a second PCR of about 7 to 12 cycles were a sample-barcoded 5' primer and a J-beta primer mix. TCRdb ran MiXCR on the 5' RACE reads and lists one entry per CDR3 protein. This table holds about 780,000 distinct CDR3 sequences, roughly 46% found once. The specimen sequenced was blood. The receptors derive from an elderly man in good health.

V usage is TRBV20-1 and J usage is TRBJ2-4, with TRBD2 matching 10 bases. Trimming took 0 bases from V and 15 from J; bases not matched to a gene: 2. Germline V lookup: CDR1 DFQATT, CDR2 SNEGSKA (reference sequence). The CDR3 covers 11 residues. The CDR3 bases are TGCAGTGCTAGAGATCGACTAGCGGGGTACTTC. Translating gives CSARDRLAGYF.

This clonotype appeared many times. CDR3: CSAGTSGNIQYF. CDR3 sequence (DNA): TGCAGCGCCGGGACTAGCGGTAACATTCAGTACTTC. The rearrangement uses TRBV29-1 and TRBJ2-4, with 11 bases lining up with TRBD2. CDR1 and CDR2 (germline): SQVTM, ANQGSEA. The length of the CDR3 is 12 residues. V dropped 7 bases and J dropped 7; count of bases not matched to a gene: 3. Together with reference TRBV29-1 and TRBJ2-4, the CDR3 gives the full variable domain: SAVISQKPSRDICQRGTSLTIQCQVDSQVTMMFWYRQQPGQSLTLIATANQGSEATYESGFVIDKFPISRPNLTFSTLTVSNMSPEDSSIYLCSAGTSGNIQYFGAGTRLSVL.

The rearrangement joins TRBV20-1 to TRBJ2-3; the D gene is possibly TRBD1 (5 bases). The CDR3 totals 13 residues. V was trimmed by 6 bases and J by 1 base, leaving 11 bases between them. CDR1 is DFQATT and CDR2 is SNEGSKA in the germline V gene (reference sequence). The CDR3 loop reads CSAPGRGTDTQYF. Here the CDR3 DNA reads TGCAGTGCCCCCGGCAGGGGCACAGATACGCAGTATTTT.

J is TRBJ2-2 and V is TRBV5-1; D gene unclear. The germline V gene encodes CDR1 SGHRS and CDR2 YFSETQ. Trimming stripped 4 bases from V and 7 bases from J, with 17 bases between. This CDR3 is built from 15 residues. The CDR3 spells CASSPPGLAGGELFF. The CDR3 region has the DNA TGCGCCAGCAGCCCCCCAGGCCTGGCCGGCGGGGAGCTGTTTTTT.

The V gene is TRBV28, the J gene TRBJ2-1, with TRBD1 matching 10 bases. The length of the CDR3 is 12 residues. Germline values: CDR1 MDHEN, CDR2 SYDVKM. The CDR3 sequence: CASTGQGGEQFF. The CDR3 DNA reads as TGTGCTTCCACAGGACAGGGGGGTGAGCAGTTCTTC.

The V call is TRBV11-1, the J call TRBJ2-5; TRBD2 matches at 11 bases. CDR1 and CDR2 from the germline V gene are SGHAT and FQDESV (reference sequence). The CDR3 is 16 amino acids. Trimming at V came to 3 bases and at J to 2 bases, leaving 5 bases not matched to a gene. The CDR3 region is CASSLTTSGIQETQYF. Written as DNA, the CDR3 is TGTGCCAGCAGCTTGACGACTAGCGGGATACAAGAGACCCAGTACTTC.

This clonotype was seen only a few times. The V call is TRBV2, the J call TRBJ2-5; TRBD1 matches 8 bases. The V gene end was trimmed by 7 bases and the J gene end by 4 bases; junction bases not matched to a gene: 8. From germline, CDR1 is SNHLY and CDR2 FYNNEI. CDR3 length: 14 amino acids. The chain's CDR3 is CASTGQGVRETQYF. CDR3 nucleotides: TGTGCCAGCACCGGACAGGGAGTGCGAGAGACCCAGTACTTC.

This clonotype has at least ten counts. The DNA of the CDR3 is TGTGCCAGCAGGGGGACAGGGGAGAGTCAGCCCCAGCATTTT. Its protein is CASRGTGESQPQHF. The V and J genes are TRBV12-3 or TRBV12-4 and TRBJ1-5; TRBD1 agrees at 10 bases. The ends lost 6 bases at V and 6 bases at J; junction bases unmatched: 5. This CDR3 has 14 amino acids.

The V gene is TRBV20-1, the J gene TRBJ2-1; D perhaps matches TRBD1 (5 bases). Trimming stripped 6 bases from V and 10 bases from J, with 19 bases between. The CDR3 covers 13 residues. From germline, CDR1 is DFQATT and CDR2 SNEGSKA (reference sequence). CDR3 loop: CSAGDRSSYEQFF. The CDR3 region has the DNA TGCAGTGCAGGAGACAGAAGCTCCTACGAGCAGTTCTTC.

V gene TRBV28 combines with J gene TRBJ2-1; tentative D call: TRBD1 (6 bases). CDR1 and CDR2 (germline): MDHEN, SYDVKM. V was trimmed by 8 bases and J by 9 bases, leaving 23 bases between them. The CDR3 contains 15 residues. CDR3 protein: CASSWTVGQASEQFF. CDR3 DNA sequence: TGTGCCAGCTCCTGGACAGTTGGTCAAGCCAGTGAGCAGTTCTTC.

This clonotype has ten or more counts. The chain combines TRBV20-1 with TRBJ2-3; 8 positions match TRBD2. Looked up from germline, CDR1 is DFQATT and CDR2 is SNEGSKA (reference sequence). The CDR3 totals 13 residues. With 5 bases clipped from V and 4 bases from J, the junction kept 5 bases outside the gene matches. CDR3: CSALAGESDTQYF. The DNA for the CDR3 is TGCAGTGCTCTAGCGGGCGAGTCAGATACGCAGTATTTT.

This clonotype has more than one count but fewer than ten. The chain combines TRBV6-2 or TRBV6-3 with TRBJ2-3; TRBD2 matches at 7 bases. CDR3 length equals 17 residues. Germline CDR1 and CDR2: MNHEY and SVGEGT. With V trimmed by 2 bases and J by 4 bases, 12 bases remained unmatched. The CDR3 coding sequence is TGTGCCAGCAGTTACGACCTGCCTAGCGGACGGGCAGATACGCAGTATTTT. This sequence encodes CASSYDLPSGRADTQYF.

The chain links TRBV29-1 to TRBJ2-1; tentative D call: TRBD2 (5 bases). V lost 3 bases, J lost 3 bases, and 18 bases lay in between. CDR3 length: 16 amino acids. The germline V gene has CDR1 SQVTM and CDR2 ANQGSEA. The CDR3 protein is CSVDESGSENYNEQFF. CDR3 coding DNA: TGCAGCGTTGACGAAAGTGGTAGCGAGAACTACAATGAGCAGTTCTTC.

With regard to this clonotype: The junction does not match germline at one end; this may be a read error. The chain combines TRBV10-3 with TRBJ2-3; a weak D match, TRBD2 (5 bases). Looked up from germline, CDR1 is ENHRY and CDR2 is SYGVKD. The CDR3 has 15 residues. CDR3 sequence (DNA): TGTGCCATCGGTGAGGAGGCGGACAGCACAGATACGCAGTATTTT. Translation: CAIGEEADSTDTQYF.

This clonotype was detected a few times. The V gene is TRBV29-1, the J gene TRBJ2-1; TRBD2 might be the D (5 bases). V was clipped by 8 bases and J by 0 bases, with 14 bases between them. Germline V gene lookup returns CDR1 SQVTM and CDR2 ANQGSEA. This CDR3 comprises 14 residues. The CDR3: CSSDSSGSYNEQFF. In DNA, the CDR3 is TGCAGCTCCGACTCGAGCGGCTCCTACAATGAGCAGTTCTTC.

This clonotype appeared many times. The chain joins TRBV6-2 or TRBV6-3 to TRBJ2-7; D may be TRBD1 or TRBD2 (5 bases each). Trimming stripped 2 bases from V and 2 bases from J, with 10 bases between. CDR1 and CDR2 from the germline V gene are MNHEY and SVGEGT. CDR3 length: 14 amino acids. The CDR3 loop is CASSYRDGTYEQYF. The CDR3 coding sequence is TGTGCCAGCAGTTACCGGGACGGCACCTACGAGCAGTACTTC.

The table lists this clonotype with a few counts. The chain joins TRBV29-1 to TRBJ2-3; D gene uncertain. Germline V gene sequence: CDR1 SQVTM, CDR2 ANQGSEA. V was cut by 2 bases and J by 1 base, with 7 bases left in between. This CDR3 region has 13 residues. In DNA form, the CDR3 reads TGCAGCGTTGAACCTAAAGGCACAGATACGCAGTATTTT. Protein product: CSVEPKGTDTQYF.

This clonotype was seen only a few times. The chain is built from TRBV10-3 and TRBJ2-5; 9 positions match TRBD2. The J call is uncertain, as TRBJ2-7 better fits the DNA end. Germline V gives CDR1 ENHRY, CDR2 SYGVKD. The CDR3 is made up of 15 amino acids. CDR3 protein: CAISAQLAGVLEQYF. CDR3 sequence (DNA): TGTGCCATCAGTGCGCAGTTAGCGGGAGTACTCGAGCAGTACTTC.